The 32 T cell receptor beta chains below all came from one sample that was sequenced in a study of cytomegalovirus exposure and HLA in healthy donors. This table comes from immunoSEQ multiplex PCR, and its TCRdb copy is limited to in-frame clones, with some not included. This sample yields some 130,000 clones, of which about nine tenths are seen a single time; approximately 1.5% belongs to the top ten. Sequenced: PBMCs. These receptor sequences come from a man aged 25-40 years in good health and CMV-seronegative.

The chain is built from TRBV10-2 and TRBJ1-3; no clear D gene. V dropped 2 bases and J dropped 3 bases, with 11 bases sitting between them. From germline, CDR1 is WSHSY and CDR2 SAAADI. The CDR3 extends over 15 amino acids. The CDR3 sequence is CASSEEAEGGNTIYF. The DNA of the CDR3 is TGCGCCAGCAGTGAGGAGGCCGAAGGTGGAAACACCATATATTTT.

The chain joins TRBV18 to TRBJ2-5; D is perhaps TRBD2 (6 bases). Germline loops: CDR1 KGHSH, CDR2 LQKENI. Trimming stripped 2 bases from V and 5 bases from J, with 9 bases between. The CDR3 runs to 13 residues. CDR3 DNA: TGTGCCAGCTCACCAGGAGGGTACGAGACCCAGTACTTC. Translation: CASSPGGYETQYF.

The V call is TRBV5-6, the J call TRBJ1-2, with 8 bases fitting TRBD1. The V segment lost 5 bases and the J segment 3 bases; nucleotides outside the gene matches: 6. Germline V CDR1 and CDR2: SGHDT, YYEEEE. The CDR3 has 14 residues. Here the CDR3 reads CASSPGQGYYGYTF. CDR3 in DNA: TGTGCCAGCAGTCCTGGACAGGGCTACTATGGCTACACCTTC.

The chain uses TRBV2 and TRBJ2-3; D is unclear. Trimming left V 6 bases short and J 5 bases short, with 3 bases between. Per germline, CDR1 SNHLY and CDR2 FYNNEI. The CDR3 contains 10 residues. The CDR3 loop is CASSLDTQYF. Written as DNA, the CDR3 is TGTGCCAGCAGCCTAGATACGCAGTATTTT.

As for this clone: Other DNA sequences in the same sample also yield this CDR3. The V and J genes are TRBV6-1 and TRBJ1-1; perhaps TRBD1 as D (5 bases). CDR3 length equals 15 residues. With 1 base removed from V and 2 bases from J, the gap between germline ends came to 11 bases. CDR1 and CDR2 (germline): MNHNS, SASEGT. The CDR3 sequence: CASSEGGGRNTEAFF. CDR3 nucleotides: TGTGCCAGCAGTGAAGGGGGGGGGAGAAACACTGAAGCTTTCTTT.

The CDR3 spells CASAGGLALEQYF. The CDR3 coding sequence is TGTGCCAGTGCCGGGGGACTAGCCCTCGAGCAGTACTTC. V and J are TRBV19 and TRBJ2-7, with TRBD2 matching over 9 bases. Germline assignment: CDR1 LNHDA and CDR2 SQIVND (reference sequence). The CDR3 consists of 13 residues. Unmatched junction bases numbered 8, after V lost 8 bases and J lost 6 bases.

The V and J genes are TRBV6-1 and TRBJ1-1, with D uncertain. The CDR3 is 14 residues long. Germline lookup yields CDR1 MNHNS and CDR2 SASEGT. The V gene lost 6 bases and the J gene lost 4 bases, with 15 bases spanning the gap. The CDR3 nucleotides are TGTGCCAGCAGAGGGAGAGTTGGTATCACTGAAGCTTTCTTT. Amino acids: CASRGRVGITEAFF.

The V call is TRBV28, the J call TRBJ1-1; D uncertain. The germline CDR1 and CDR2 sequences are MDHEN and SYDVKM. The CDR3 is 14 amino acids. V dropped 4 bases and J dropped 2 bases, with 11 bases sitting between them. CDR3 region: CASSSGGGNTEAFF. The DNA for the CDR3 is TGTGCCAGCAGTTCTGGAGGCGGCAACACTGAAGCTTTCTTT.

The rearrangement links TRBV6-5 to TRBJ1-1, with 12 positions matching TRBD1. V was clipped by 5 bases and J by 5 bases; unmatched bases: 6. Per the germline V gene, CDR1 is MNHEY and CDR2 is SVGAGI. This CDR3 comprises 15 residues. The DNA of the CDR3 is TGTGCCAGCAGTAGGGGGACAGGGGGCCTGACTGAAGCTTTCTTT. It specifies CASSRGTGGLTEAFF.

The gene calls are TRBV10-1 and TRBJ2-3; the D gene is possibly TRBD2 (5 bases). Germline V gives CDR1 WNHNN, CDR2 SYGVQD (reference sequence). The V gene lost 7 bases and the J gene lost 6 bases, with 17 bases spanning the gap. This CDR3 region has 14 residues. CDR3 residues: CASTQGRTGDTQYF. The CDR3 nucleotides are TGCGCCAGCACACAAGGGAGAACTGGGGATACGCAGTATTTT.

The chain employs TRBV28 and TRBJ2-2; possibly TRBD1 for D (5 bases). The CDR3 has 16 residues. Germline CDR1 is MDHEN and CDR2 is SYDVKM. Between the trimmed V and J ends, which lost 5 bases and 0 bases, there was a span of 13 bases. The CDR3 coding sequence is TGTGCCAGCAGTCCTGCAGGACACGCGAACACCGGGGAGCTGTTTTTT. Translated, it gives CASSPAGHANTGELFF.

Written as DNA, the CDR3 is TGTGCCAGCAGCTTAGCGGCTATCGGGACTGAAGCTTTCTTT. Its translation: CASSLAAIGTEAFF. V usage is TRBV7-2 and J usage is TRBJ1-1, with D uncertain. Looked up from germline, CDR1 is SGHTA and CDR2 is FQGNSA. The CDR3 loop spans 14 amino acids. Trimming shortened V by 0 bases and J by 5 bases, and 10 bases separated the two germline ends.

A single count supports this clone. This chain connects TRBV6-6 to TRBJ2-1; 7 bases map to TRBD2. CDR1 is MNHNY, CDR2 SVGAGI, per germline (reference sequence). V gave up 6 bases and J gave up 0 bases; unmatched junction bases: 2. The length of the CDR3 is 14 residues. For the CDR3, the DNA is TGTGCCAGCAGGCTAGCGGACTCCTACAATGAGCAGTTCTTC. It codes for CASRLADSYNEQFF.

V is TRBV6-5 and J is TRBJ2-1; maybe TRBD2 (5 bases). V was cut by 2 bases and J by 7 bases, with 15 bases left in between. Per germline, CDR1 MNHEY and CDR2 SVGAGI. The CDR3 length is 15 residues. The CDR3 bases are TGTGCCAGCAGTTACACCTTTGAGGGCGTTAATGAGCAGTTCTTC. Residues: CASSYTFEGVNEQFF.

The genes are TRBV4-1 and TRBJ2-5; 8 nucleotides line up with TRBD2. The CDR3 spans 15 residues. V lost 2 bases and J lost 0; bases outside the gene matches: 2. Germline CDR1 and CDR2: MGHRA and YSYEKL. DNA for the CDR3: TGCGCCAGCAGCCAACCACTAGCGGACCAAGAGACCCAGTACTTC. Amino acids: CASSQPLADQETQYF.

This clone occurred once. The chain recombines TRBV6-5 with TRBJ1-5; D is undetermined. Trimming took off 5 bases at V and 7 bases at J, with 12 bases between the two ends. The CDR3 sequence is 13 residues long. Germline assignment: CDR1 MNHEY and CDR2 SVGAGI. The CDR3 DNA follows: TGTGCCAGCAGTACCGACATAAACCAGCCCCAGCATTTT. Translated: CASSTDINQPQHF.

The CDR3, as DNA: TGTGCCAGCAGCTTAACGGGGGGAAACTATGGCTACACCTTC. It translates to CASSLTGGNYGYTF. The rearrangement uses TRBV7-3 and TRBJ1-2, with D perhaps TRBD1 (5 bases). Trimming took off 0 bases at V and 2 bases at J, with 7 bases between the two ends. The CDR3 is 14 amino acids. Germline-derived CDR1 and CDR2 are SGHTA and FQGTGA.

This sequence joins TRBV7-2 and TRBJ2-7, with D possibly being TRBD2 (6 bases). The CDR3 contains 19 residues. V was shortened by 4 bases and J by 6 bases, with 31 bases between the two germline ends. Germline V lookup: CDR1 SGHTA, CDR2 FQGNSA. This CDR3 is CASSSGHALGSGPQIEQYF. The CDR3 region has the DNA TGTGCCAGCAGCTCCGGACACGCCCTAGGGAGCGGGCCCCAGATCGAGCAGTACTTC.

CDR3 nucleotide sequence: TGTGCCAGTAGTTGGACAGGGCGCGAGCAGTACTTC. Its translation: CASSWTGREQYF. The V gene is TRBV19, the J gene TRBJ2-7; 8 bases match TRBD1. Germline V CDR1 and CDR2: LNHDA, SQIVND (reference sequence). The CDR3 spans 12 residues. Trimming removed 5 bases from V and 6 bases from J; junction bases left unmatched: 3.

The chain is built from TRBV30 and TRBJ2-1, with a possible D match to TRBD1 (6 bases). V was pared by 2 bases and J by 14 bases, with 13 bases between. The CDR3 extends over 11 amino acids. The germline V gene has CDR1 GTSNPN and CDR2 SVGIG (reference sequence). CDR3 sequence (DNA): TGTGCCTGGAGTCCACGGGACACGGAGTTCTTC. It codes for CAWSPRDTEFF. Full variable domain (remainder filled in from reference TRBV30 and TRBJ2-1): SQTIHQWPATLVQPVGSPLSLECTVEGTSNPNLYWYRQAAGRGLQLLFYSVGIGQISSEVPQNLSASRPQDRQFILSSKKLLLSDSGFYLCAWSPRDTEFFGPGTRLTVL.

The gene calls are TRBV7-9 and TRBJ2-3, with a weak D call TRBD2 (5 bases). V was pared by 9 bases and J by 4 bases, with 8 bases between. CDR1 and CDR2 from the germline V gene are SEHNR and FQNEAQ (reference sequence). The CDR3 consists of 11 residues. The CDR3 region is CARQAADTQYF. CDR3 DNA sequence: TGTGCCAGACAAGCGGCAGATACGCAGTATTTT.

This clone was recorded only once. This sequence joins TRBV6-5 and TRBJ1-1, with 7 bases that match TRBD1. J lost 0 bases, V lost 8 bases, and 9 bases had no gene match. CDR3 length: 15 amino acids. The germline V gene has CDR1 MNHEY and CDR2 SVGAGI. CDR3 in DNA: TGTGCCAGCCGGGGGGGACAGACCATGAACACTGAAGCTTTCTTT. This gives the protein CASRGGQTMNTEAFF.

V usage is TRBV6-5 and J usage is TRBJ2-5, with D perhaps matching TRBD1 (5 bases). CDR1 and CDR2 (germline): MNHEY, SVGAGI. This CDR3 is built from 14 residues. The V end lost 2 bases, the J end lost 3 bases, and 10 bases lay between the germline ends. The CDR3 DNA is TGTGCCAGCAGTTACGCGTTCAGGGAAGAGACCCAGTACTTC. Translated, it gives CASSYAFREETQYF.

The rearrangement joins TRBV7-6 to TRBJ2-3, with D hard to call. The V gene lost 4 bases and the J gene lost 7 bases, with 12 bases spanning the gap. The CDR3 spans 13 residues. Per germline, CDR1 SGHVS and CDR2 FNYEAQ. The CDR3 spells CASSSTLANTQYF. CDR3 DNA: TGTGCCAGCAGCTCCACCCTGGCAAATACGCAGTATTTT.

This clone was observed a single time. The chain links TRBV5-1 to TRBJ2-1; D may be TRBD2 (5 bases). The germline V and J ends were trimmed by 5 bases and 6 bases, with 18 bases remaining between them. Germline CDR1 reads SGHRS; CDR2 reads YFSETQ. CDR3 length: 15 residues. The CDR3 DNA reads TGCGCCAGCAGAGGTTGGGCTAGCAGTAGCAATGAGCAGTTCTTC. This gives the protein CASRGWASSSNEQFF.

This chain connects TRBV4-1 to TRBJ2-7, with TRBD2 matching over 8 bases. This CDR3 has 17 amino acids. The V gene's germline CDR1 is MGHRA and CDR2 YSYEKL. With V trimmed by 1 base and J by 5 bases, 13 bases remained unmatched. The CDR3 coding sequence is TGCGCCAGCAGCCAAGTGGTAGCCAGCGGGAGTGTCGACGAGCAGTACTTC. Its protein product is CASSQVVASGSVDEQYF.

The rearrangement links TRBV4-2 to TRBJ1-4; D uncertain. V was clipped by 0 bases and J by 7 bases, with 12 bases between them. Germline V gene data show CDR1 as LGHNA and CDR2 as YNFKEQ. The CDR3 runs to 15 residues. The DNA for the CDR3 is TGTGCCAGCAGCCAAGATCCGGGAGTGGCTGAAAAACTGTTTTTT. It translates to CASSQDPGVAEKLFF.

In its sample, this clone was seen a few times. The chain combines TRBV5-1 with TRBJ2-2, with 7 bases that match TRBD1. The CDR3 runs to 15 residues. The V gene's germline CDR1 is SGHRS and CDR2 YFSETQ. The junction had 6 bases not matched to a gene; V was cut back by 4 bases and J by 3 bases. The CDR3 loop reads CASSIDRVYTGELFF. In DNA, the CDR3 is TGCGCCAGCAGCATAGACAGGGTTTACACCGGGGAGCTGTTTTTT. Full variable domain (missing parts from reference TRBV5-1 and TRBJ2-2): KAGVTQTPRYLIKTRGQQVTLSCSPISGHRSVSWYQQTPGQGLQFLFEYFSETQRNKGNFPGRFSGRQFSNSRSEMNVSTLELGDSALYLCASSIDRVYTGELFFGEGSRLTVL.

CDR3 region: CASSIFRGQGARGYTF. Here the CDR3 DNA reads TGTGCCAGTAGTATATTCAGAGGACAGGGGGCAAGAGGCTACACCTTC. The chain couples TRBV19 to TRBJ1-2; 11 nucleotides match TRBD1. Unmatched junction bases numbered 10, after V lost 2 bases and J lost 8 bases. CDR3 length: 16 amino acids. Germline CDR1 LNHDA, CDR2 SQIVND (reference sequence). Full variable domain (outside the CDR3, taken from reference TRBV19 and TRBJ1-2): DGGITQSPKYLFRKEGQNVTLSCEQNLNHDAMYWYRQDPGQGLRLIYYSQIVNDFQKGDIAEGYSVSREKKESFPLTVTSAQKNPTAFYLCASSIFRGQGARGYTFGSGTRLTVV.

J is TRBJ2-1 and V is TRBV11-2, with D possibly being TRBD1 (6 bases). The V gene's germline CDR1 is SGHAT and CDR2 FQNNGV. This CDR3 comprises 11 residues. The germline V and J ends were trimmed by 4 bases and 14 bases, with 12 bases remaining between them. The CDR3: CASSYDRREFF. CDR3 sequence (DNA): TGTGCCAGCAGCTACGACAGGAGAGAGTTCTTC. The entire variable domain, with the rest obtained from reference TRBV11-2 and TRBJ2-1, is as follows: EAGVAQSPRYKIIEKRQSVAFWCNPISGHATLYWYQQILGQGPKLLIQFQNNGVVDDSQLPKDRFSAERLKGVDSTLKIQPAKLEDSAVYLCASSYDRREFFGPGTRLTVL.

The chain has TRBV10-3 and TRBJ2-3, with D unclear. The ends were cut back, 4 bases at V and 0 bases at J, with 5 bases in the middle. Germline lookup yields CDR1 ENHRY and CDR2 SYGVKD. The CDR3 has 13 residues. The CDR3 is CAISVSSTDTQYF. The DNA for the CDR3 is TGTGCCATCAGTGTTAGCAGCACAGATACGCAGTATTTT.

The CDR3 DNA reads TGTGCCAGCGGGACAGGGAACACTGAAGCTTTCTTT. This encodes CASGTGNTEAFF. The chain joins TRBV28 to TRBJ1-1, with 8 bases lining up with TRBD1. Germline-derived CDR1 and CDR2 are MDHEN and SYDVKM. The J segment lost 1 base and the V segment lost 8 bases, leaving 0 bases of the junction unmatched. This CDR3 spans 12 amino acids.